A single sample gave rise to the 22 T cell receptor beta chains below, sequenced in a study of shared clonotypes between healthy human individuals. Assay: immunoSEQ multiplex PCR; the TCRdb copy retains only in-frame clones and omits some. The sample consists of approximately 1.5 million clones, 98% of them appearing once. Material for sequencing was naive CD4+ T cells sorted from blood. Subset here: CD45RA+ positively selected. The receptors come from a man aged 25 to 40 in good health.

The genes are TRBV6-1 and TRBJ2-7; 8 positions agree with TRBD1. V was clipped by 8 bases and J by 1 base; unmatched bases: 1. Germline CDR1 reads MNHNS; CDR2 reads SASEGT. This CDR3 region has 12 residues. CDR3 DNA: TGTGCCAGCCAGGGGGCGTCCTACGAGCAGTACTTC. Protein product: CASQGASYEQYF.

This chain connects TRBV5-4 to TRBJ1-2; D unresolved. Trimming pared 0 bases from V and 7 bases from J, leaving 13 bases between. Germline CDR1 reads SGHNT; CDR2 reads YYREEE (reference sequence). CDR3 length: 14 residues. CDR3 in amino acids: CASSLGPPVGGYTF. In DNA, the CDR3 is TGTGCCAGCAGCTTGGGTCCCCCGGTGGGTGGCTACACCTTC.

The chain carries TRBV7-2 and TRBJ2-1; 9 nucleotides match TRBD2. This CDR3 has 16 amino acids. Germline trimming cut 2 bases from V and 6 bases from J; bases unmatched to any gene: 8. Germline V CDR1 and CDR2: SGHTA, FQGNSA. CDR3 coding DNA: TGTGCCAGCAGCTTAATCCGAGCGGGAGGAGGCAATGAGCAGTTCTTC. This encodes CASSLIRAGGGNEQFF.

This clone was counted a single time. The sample contains more than one DNA sequence encoding this CDR3. The chain is built from TRBV18 and TRBJ2-5; TRBD2 agrees at 8 bases. V was pared by 0 bases and J by 5 bases, with 5 bases of the junction left unmatched. Per the germline V gene, CDR1 is KGHSH and CDR2 is LQKENI. CDR3 size: 15 residues. The CDR3 DNA reads as TGTGCCAGCTCACCACCGGGACTAGGGGGGGAGACCCAGTACTTC. Its protein is CASSPPGLGGETQYF. The full variable domain, rest sourced from reference TRBV18 and TRBJ2-5, is NAGVMQNPRHLVRRRGQEARLRCSPMKGHSHVYWYRQLPEEGLKFMVYLQKENIIDESGMPKERFSAEFPKEGPSILRIQQVVRGDSAAYFCASSPPGLGGETQYFGPGTRLLVL.

The rearrangement joins TRBV6-6 to TRBJ2-7; TRBD1 is a possible D gene (6 bases). The CDR3 is made up of 15 amino acids. CDR1 is MNHNY, CDR2 SVGAGI, per germline (reference sequence). Trimming shortened V by 6 bases and J by 0 bases, and 15 bases separated the two germline ends. This CDR3 reads CASSFDRSLSYEQYF. As DNA, the CDR3 is TGTGCCAGCAGCTTTGACAGGAGCCTCTCCTACGAGCAGTACTTC.

This chain joins TRBV14 and TRBJ1-4, with D tentatively TRBD1 (5 bases). The CDR3 is made up of 18 amino acids. V dropped 4 bases and J dropped 1 base, with 19 bases sitting between them. Germline V gene data show CDR1 as SGHDN and CDR2 as FVKESK. CDR3 in DNA: TGTGCCAGCAGCCGCGGGAGCGACGGGACGGAAACTAATGAAAAACTGTTTTTT. This codes for CASSRGSDGTETNEKLFF. The whole variable domain, filled in from reference TRBV14 and TRBJ1-4, reads EAGVTQFPSHSVIEKGQTVTLRCDPISGHDNLYWYRRVMGKEIKFLLHFVKESKQDESGMPNNRFLAERTGGTYSTLKVQPAELEDSGVYFCASSRGSDGTETNEKLFFGSGTQLSVL.

This clone was found once. The rearrangement uses TRBV9 and TRBJ2-3, with TRBD2 identical over 11 bases. Germline lookup yields CDR1 SGDLS and CDR2 YYNGEE. The ends lost 0 bases at V and 5 bases at J; junction bases unmatched: 2. CDR3 size: 15 residues. CDR3 coding DNA: TGTGCCAGCAGCGTAGTAGCGGGAGGGTTAGATACGCAGTATTTT. This translates into CASSVVAGGLDTQYF. Filled out from reference TRBV9 and TRBJ2-3, the complete variable domain reads DSGVTQTPKHLITATGQRVTLRCSPRSGDLSVYWYQQSLDQGLQFLIQYYNGEERAKGNILERFSAQQFPDLHSELNLSSLELGDSALYFCASSVVAGGLDTQYFGPGTRLTVL.

The chain recombines TRBV11-2 with TRBJ1-3, with TRBD1 as a possible D gene (5 bases). Germline-derived CDR1 and CDR2 are SGHAT and FQNNGV. The CDR3 has 13 amino acids. V lost 5 bases, J lost 5 bases, and 10 bases lay in between. DNA for the CDR3: TGTGCCAGCAGCCGGGGGTTCCGAAACACCATATATTTT. The encoded protein is CASSRGFRNTIYF.

V usage is TRBV28 and J usage is TRBJ1-5; D is possibly TRBD1 (5 bases). Germline CDR1 MDHEN, CDR2 SYDVKM. The V end was cut by 5 bases, the J end by 2 bases, with 16 bases between. CDR3 size: 16 residues. Here the CDR3 DNA reads TGTGCCAGCAGTCCCGCCCGGGGACCTGGCAATCAGCCCCAGCATTTT. Its protein product is CASSPARGPGNQPQHF.

With respect to this clone: This sample also contains other DNA sequences that code for the same CDR3. This rearrangement joins TRBV5-4 to TRBJ2-1; TRBD2 agrees at 16 bases. Germline V gene lookup returns CDR1 SGHNT and CDR2 YYREEE (reference sequence). The J segment lost 4 bases and the V segment lost 4 bases, leaving 2 bases of the junction unmatched. The CDR3 loop spans 16 amino acids. The DNA for the CDR3 is TGTGCCAGCAGCCCGGGACTAGCGGGAGGGTACAATGAGCAGTTCTTC. Protein product: CASSPGLAGGYNEQFF. The full variable domain, its missing parts supplied by reference TRBV5-4 and TRBJ2-1, is ETGVTQSPTHLIKTRGQQVTLRCSSQSGHNTVSWYQQALGQGPQFIFQYYREEENGRGNFPPRFSGLQFPNYSSELNVNALELDDSALYLCASSPGLAGGYNEQFFGPGTRLTVL.

V usage is TRBV9 and J usage is TRBJ2-2; D remains unclear. Per germline, CDR1 SGDLS and CDR2 YYNGEE. This CDR3 is 15 amino acids long. V dropped 2 bases and J dropped 2 bases, with 10 bases sitting between them. The CDR3 bases are TGTGCCAGCAGCGTCGCGTCTAGTAACACCGGGGAGCTGTTTTTT. Its translation is CASSVASSNTGELFF.

The chain carries TRBV9 and TRBJ2-3; 7 positions agree with TRBD2. Trimming removed 4 bases from V and 1 base from J; junction bases left unmatched: 6. CDR1 is SGDLS, CDR2 YYNGEE, per germline. CDR3 length equals 15 residues. CDR3 residues: CASSPPREGTDTQYF. The CDR3 DNA is TGTGCCAGCAGCCCCCCCCGGGAGGGCACAGATACGCAGTATTTT.

This chain joins TRBV4-3 and TRBJ2-2; 15 nucleotides align to TRBD2. Losses at the gene ends were 4 bases for V and 7 bases for J; bases not matched to a gene: 7. The CDR3 contains 17 residues. Germline V gives CDR1 LGHNA, CDR2 YSLEER. DNA of the CDR3: TGCGCCAGCAGCCCCGGACTAGCGGGAGGGCCGCACGGGGAGCTGTTTTTT. Amino acids: CASSPGLAGGPHGELFF.

The V and J genes are TRBV7-8 and TRBJ1-4; 9 bases align to TRBD1. CDR3 length: 18 amino acids. V trimming: 4 bases; J trimming: 0 bases; junction bases outside the gene matches: 9. The germline V gene has CDR1 SGHVS and CDR2 FQNEAQ. CDR3 bases: TGTGCCAGCAGCTCAAGACAGGGGGTAGTTGCAACTAATGAAAAACTGTTTTTT. This sequence encodes CASSSRQGVVATNEKLFF.

A word on this clone: Other DNA sequences in this specimen translate into the identical CDR3. Written as DNA, the CDR3 is TGCGCCAGCAGTCCGGGTTCTGGAAACACCATATATTTT. Its translation: CASSPGSGNTIYF. The chain uses TRBV5-1 and TRBJ1-3; no reliable D call. This CDR3 region has 13 residues. V was pared by 5 bases and J by 1 base, with 7 bases between. CDR1 is SGHRS, CDR2 YFSETQ, per germline.

This chain links TRBV28 with TRBJ2-7; TRBD1 matches 7 bases. J was trimmed by 1 base and V by 6 bases; bases with no gene match: 6. Germline V gives CDR1 MDHEN, CDR2 SYDVKM. This CDR3 has 14 residues. Here the CDR3 reads CASSHYRGSYEQYF. In nucleotides, the CDR3 is TGTGCCAGCAGCCATTACAGGGGATCCTACGAGCAGTACTTC.

The V and J genes are TRBV19 and TRBJ2-4; 7 bases are shared with TRBD2. The length of the CDR3 is 15 residues. Per the germline V gene, CDR1 is LNHDA and CDR2 is SQIVND (reference sequence). V lost 5 bases and J lost 4; bases outside the gene matches: 8. The CDR3 is CASSSRGGPKNIQYF. The DNA for the CDR3 is TGTGCCAGTAGTTCGAGGGGAGGGCCTAAAAACATTCAGTACTTC.

Worth noting for this clone: Other DNA sequences in this specimen translate into the identical CDR3. The chain is built from TRBV6-1 and TRBJ2-7, with 9 bases lining up with TRBD1. There are 13 residues in the CDR3. V lost 5 bases, J lost 2 bases, and 1 base stayed unmatched. Per germline, CDR1 MNHNS and CDR2 SASEGT. The CDR3 reads CASSRDRAYEQYF. For the CDR3, the DNA is TGTGCCAGCAGTAGGGACAGGGCCTACGAGCAGTACTTC.

This clone was seen once. The chain employs TRBV30 and TRBJ2-3; TRBD2 matches 7 bases. The CDR3 has 16 amino acids. Looked up from germline, CDR1 is GTSNPN and CDR2 is SVGIG (reference sequence). The junction had 6 bases not matched to a gene; V was cut back by 0 bases and J by 0 bases. CDR3 protein: CAWSVASGASTDTQYF. The DNA for the CDR3 is TGTGCCTGGAGTGTCGCGAGCGGGGCTAGCACAGATACGCAGTATTTT.

The J gene is TRBJ2-1, the V gene TRBV4-2, with D unresolved. CDR1 and CDR2 from the germline V gene are LGHNA and YNFKEQ. V was pared by 0 bases and J by 2 bases, with 8 bases between. This CDR3 comprises 15 residues. DNA of the CDR3: TGTGCCAGCAGCCAAGATTCCGCCCCCTACAATGAGCAGTTCTTC. It yields the protein CASSQDSAPYNEQFF.

This chain uses TRBV25-1 with TRBJ1-4, with TRBD1 matching 10 bases. V lost 6 bases and J lost 6; bases outside the gene matches: 1. Per the germline V gene, CDR1 is MGHDK and CDR2 is SYGVNS. The CDR3 has 13 residues. The CDR3 bases are TGTGCCAGCAGGGACAGGGGGTATGAAAAACTGTTTTTT. It specifies CASRDRGYEKLFF. Based on the CDR3 plus reference TRBV25-1 and TRBJ1-4, the full variable domain is EADIYQTPRYLVIGTGKKITLECSQTMGHDKMYWYQQDPGMELHLIHYSYGVNSTEKGDLSSESTVSRIRTEHFPLTLESARPSHTSQYLCASRDRGYEKLFFGSGTQLSVL.

J is TRBJ2-2 and V is TRBV13; D is unclear. Germline CDR1 and CDR2: PRHDT and FYEKMQ (reference sequence). This CDR3 has 13 residues. V was pared by 3 bases and J by 4 bases, with 6 bases between. CDR3: CASSFHSTGELFF. The CDR3 region has the DNA TGTGCCAGCAGCTTTCATAGCACCGGGGAGCTGTTTTTT.